This T cell receptor (beta chain) was found in a study of blood T cell repertoires in COVID-19. After removal of 4 bases from V and 6 bases from J, the junction contained 7 bases not matched to a gene. CDR1 is SQVTM, CDR2 ANQGSEA, per germline. This CDR3 region has 13 residues. In its sample, this clone was seen once. Only in-frame clones appear in the TCRdb table, and some are missing; sequencing was by immunoSEQ multiplex PCR. This table holds 300,000 to 400,000 clones, about 90% found once. The rearrangement uses TRBV29-1 and TRBJ2-7; TRBD1 agrees at 9 bases. This sequence was found in a young woman who had recovered from COVID-19. Sequenced material: PBMCs or T cells enriched from blood (not recorded which). CDR3 sequence reads: CSVGPGTGTEQYF. The CDR3 DNA is TGCAGCGTTGGCCCCGGGACAGGGACCGAGCAGTACTTC.